These 6 T cell receptor beta chains were all obtained from the same sample, sequenced in a study of T cell repertoires in cytomegalovirus infection. TCRdb used MiXCR to reprocess the reads, holding one entry per CDR3 protein. The sample yields about 60,000 distinct CDR3 sequences, 20% to 25% seen once. These receptors' targets are unknown. The specimen was CD8+ T cells from cultured PBMCs, collected from culture after CMV antigen stimulation. The receptors originated from a human donor in good health (CMV status not recorded). Some clones in this sample may be carry-over from other donors' samples.

This clonotype was seen only a few times. J is TRBJ2-7 and V is TRBV12-3 or TRBV12-4; 7 positions agree with TRBD1. This CDR3 comprises 16 residues. V was clipped by 3 bases and J by 2 bases; unmatched bases: 10. CDR3 in DNA: TGTGCCAGCAGTTTGGCCGGGACAGAAAGCACCTACGAGCAGTACTTC. This gives the protein CASSLAGTESTYEQYF.

This sequence joins TRBV2 and TRBJ1-5; D is possibly TRBD1 (6 bases). The germline CDR1 and CDR2 sequences are SNHLY and FYNNEI. Trimming left V 3 bases short and J 3 bases short, with 15 bases between. The CDR3 is 16 residues long. CDR3 sequence: CASSDRRTAPNQPQHF. The CDR3 DNA reads TGTGCCAGCAGTGATAGGCGGACAGCCCCCAATCAGCCCCAGCATTTT.

This clonotype has just a few counts. J is TRBJ2-7 and V is TRBV5-1; a weak D match, TRBD1 (6 bases). Trimming took 4 bases from V and 2 from J, leaving 16 bases between them. Germline V gene data show CDR1 as SGHRS and CDR2 as YFSETQ. CDR3 length: 15 amino acids. CDR3 protein: CASSPMWDNPYEQYF. DNA of the CDR3: TGCGCCAGCAGCCCTATGTGGGACAACCCCTACGAGCAGTACTTC.

The rearrangement links TRBV7-3 to TRBJ2-3, with 9 bases fitting TRBD2. V lost 0 bases and J lost 3; bases outside the gene matches: 10. This CDR3 comprises 18 residues. Germline CDR1 is SGHTA and CDR2 is FQGTGA. As DNA, the CDR3 is TGTGCCAGCAGCTTAACGACCTCCAGCGGGGGGTCGACAGATACGCAGTATTTT. Translating gives CASSLTTSSGGSTDTQYF.

The genes are TRBV27 and TRBJ1-4, with a possible D match to TRBD1 (6 bases). The CDR3 spans 15 residues. Germline lookup yields CDR1 MNHEY and CDR2 SMNVEV (reference sequence). V gave up 5 bases and J gave up 5 bases, with 15 bases separating them. The CDR3 is CASSGGGSGNEKLFF. CDR3 DNA: TGTGCCAGCAGTGGGGGCGGGTCCGGGAATGAAAAACTGTTTTTT.

In this sample, this clonotype turned up a few times. The V call is TRBV7-9, the J call TRBJ1-5; TRBD1 matches at 7 bases. The junction had 5 bases not matched to a gene; V was cut back by 4 bases and J by 5 bases. Germline V gene lookup returns CDR1 SEHNR and CDR2 FQNEAQ (reference sequence). There are 14 residues in the CDR3. CDR3 in DNA: TGTGCCAGCAGCTCGGAGACAGGGCATCAGCCCCAGCATTTT. As protein: CASSSETGHQPQHF.